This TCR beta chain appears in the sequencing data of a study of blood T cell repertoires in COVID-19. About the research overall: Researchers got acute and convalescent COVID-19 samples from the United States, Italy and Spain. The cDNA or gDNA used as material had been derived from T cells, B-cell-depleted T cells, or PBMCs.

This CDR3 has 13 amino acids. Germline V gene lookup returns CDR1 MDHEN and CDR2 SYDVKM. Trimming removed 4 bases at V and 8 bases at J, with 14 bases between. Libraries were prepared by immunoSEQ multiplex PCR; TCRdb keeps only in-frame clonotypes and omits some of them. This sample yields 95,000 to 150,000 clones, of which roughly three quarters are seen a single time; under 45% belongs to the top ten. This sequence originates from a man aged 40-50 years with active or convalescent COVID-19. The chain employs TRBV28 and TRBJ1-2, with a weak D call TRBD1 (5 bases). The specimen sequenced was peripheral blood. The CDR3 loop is CASSSPGGDGYTF. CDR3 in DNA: TGTGCCAGCAGTTCACCGGGCGGGGACGGCTACACCTTC.